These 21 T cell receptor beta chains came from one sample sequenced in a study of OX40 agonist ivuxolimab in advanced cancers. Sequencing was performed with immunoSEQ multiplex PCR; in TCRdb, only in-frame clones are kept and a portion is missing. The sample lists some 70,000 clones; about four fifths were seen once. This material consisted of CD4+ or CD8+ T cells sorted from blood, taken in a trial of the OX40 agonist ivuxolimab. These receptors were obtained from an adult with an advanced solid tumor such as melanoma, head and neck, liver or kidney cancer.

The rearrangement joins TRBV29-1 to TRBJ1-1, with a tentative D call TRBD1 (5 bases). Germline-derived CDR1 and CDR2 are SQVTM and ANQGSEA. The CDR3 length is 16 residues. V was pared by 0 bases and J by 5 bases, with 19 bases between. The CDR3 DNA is TGCAGCGTTGAAGACTGGTACAGGACGGGAGGAACTGAAGCTTTCTTT. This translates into CSVEDWYRTGGTEAFF.

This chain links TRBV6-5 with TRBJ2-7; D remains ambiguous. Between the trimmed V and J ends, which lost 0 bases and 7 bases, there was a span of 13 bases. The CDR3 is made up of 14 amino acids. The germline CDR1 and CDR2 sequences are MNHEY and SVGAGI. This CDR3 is CASSYSTAILEQYF. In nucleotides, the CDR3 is TGTGCCAGCAGTTACTCGACTGCTATTTTGGAGCAGTACTTC.

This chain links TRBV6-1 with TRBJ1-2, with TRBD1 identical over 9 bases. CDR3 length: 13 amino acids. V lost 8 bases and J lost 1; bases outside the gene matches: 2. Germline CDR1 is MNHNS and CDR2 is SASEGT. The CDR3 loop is CASGGQGNYGYTF. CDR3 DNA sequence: TGTGCCAGCGGGGGACAGGGTAACTATGGCTACACCTTC.

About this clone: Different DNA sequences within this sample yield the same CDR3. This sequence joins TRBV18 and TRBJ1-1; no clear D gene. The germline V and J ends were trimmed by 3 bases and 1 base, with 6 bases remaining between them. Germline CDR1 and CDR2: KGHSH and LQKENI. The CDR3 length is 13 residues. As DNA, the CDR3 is TGTGCCAGCTCACCGGGCCAGAACACTGAAGCTTTCTTT. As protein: CASSPGQNTEAFF.

CDR3 sequence reads: CASSPRGLNNSPLHF. The CDR3 region has the DNA TGTGCCAGCAGCCCTCGAGGGCTTAATAATTCACCCCTCCACTTT. V usage is TRBV7-2 and J usage is TRBJ1-6; no reliable D call. Germline values: CDR1 SGHTA, CDR2 FQGNSA. The length of the CDR3 is 15 residues. The ends were cut back, 5 bases at V and 5 bases at J, with 13 bases in the middle. The full variable domain, rest sourced from reference TRBV7-2 and TRBJ1-6, is GAGVSQSPSNKVTEKGKDVELRCDPISGHTALYWYRQSLGQGLEFLIYFQGNSAPDKSGLPSDRFSAERTGGSVSTLTIQRTQQEDSAVYLCASSPRGLNNSPLHFGNGTRLTVT.

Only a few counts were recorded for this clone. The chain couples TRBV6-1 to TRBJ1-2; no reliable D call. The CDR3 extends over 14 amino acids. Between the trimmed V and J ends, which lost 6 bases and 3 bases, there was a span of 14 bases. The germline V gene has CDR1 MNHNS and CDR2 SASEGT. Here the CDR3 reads CASRDGGTYYGYTF. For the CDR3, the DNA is TGTGCCAGCAGGGACGGAGGAACCTACTATGGCTACACCTTC.

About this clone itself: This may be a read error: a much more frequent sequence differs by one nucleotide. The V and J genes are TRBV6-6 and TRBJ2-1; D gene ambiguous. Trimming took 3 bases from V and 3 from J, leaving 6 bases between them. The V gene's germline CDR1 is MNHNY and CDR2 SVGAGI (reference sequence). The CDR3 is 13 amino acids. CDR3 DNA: TGTGCCAGCAGTTATGACAACTACAATGAGCAGTTCTTC. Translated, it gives CASSYDNYNEQFF.

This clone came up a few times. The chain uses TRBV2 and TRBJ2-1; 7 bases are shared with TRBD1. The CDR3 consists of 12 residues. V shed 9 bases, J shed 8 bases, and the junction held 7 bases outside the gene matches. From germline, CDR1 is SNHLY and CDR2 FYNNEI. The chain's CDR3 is CARNTGVDEQFF. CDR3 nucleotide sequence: TGTGCCAGAAATACAGGGGTCGATGAGCAGTTCTTC.

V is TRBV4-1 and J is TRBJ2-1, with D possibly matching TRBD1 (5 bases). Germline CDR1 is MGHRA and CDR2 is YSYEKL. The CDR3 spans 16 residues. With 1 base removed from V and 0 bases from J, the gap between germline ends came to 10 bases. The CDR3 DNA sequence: TGCGCCAGCAGCCAAGTGGACATAGTCTCCTACAATGAGCAGTTCTTC. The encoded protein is CASSQVDIVSYNEQFF.

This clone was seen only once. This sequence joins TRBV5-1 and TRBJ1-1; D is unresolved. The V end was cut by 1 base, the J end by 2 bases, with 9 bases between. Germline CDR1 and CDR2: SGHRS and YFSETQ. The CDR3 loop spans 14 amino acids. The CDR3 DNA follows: TGCGCCAGCAGCTTGCGTAGAACAAACACTGAAGCTTTCTTT. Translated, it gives CASSLRRTNTEAFF.

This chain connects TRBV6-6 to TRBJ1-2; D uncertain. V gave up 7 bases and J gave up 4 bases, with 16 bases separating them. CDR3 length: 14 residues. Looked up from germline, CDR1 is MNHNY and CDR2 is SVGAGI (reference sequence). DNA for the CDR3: TGTGCCAGCACCCAAGGGCAGTCTCTCTATGGCTACACCTTC. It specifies CASTQGQSLYGYTF.

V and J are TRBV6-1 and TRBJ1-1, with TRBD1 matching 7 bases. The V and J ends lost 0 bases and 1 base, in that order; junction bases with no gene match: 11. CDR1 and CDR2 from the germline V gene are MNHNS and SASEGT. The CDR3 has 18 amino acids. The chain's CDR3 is CASSEAWARGGWNTEAFF. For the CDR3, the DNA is TGTGCCAGCAGTGAAGCGTGGGCGAGAGGGGGCTGGAACACTGAAGCTTTCTTT.

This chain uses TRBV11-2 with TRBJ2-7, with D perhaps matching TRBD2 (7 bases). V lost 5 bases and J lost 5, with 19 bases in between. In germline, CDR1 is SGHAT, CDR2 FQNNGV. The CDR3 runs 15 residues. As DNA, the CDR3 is TGTGCCAGCAGCACTAGTGGGACTAAGGGGGACGAGCAGTACTTC. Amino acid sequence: CASSTSGTKGDEQYF.

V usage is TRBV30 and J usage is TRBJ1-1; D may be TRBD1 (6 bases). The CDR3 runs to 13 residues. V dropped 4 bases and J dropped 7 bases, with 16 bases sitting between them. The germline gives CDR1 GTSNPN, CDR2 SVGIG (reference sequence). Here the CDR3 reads CAWIGRDKFEAFF. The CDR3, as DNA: TGTGCCTGGATTGGCAGGGACAAATTTGAAGCTTTCTTT.

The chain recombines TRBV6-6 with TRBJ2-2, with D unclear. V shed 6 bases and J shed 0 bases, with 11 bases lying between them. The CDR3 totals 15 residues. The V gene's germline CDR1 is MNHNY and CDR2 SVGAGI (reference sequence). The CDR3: CASRTGLSNTGELFF. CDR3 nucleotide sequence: TGTGCCAGCAGAACGGGTCTTTCGAACACCGGGGAGCTGTTTTTT.

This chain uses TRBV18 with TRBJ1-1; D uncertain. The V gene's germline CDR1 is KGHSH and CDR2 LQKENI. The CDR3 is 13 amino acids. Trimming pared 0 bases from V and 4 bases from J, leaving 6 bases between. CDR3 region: CASSPPPVTEAFF. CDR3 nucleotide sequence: TGTGCCAGCTCACCACCCCCGGTCACTGAAGCTTTCTTT.

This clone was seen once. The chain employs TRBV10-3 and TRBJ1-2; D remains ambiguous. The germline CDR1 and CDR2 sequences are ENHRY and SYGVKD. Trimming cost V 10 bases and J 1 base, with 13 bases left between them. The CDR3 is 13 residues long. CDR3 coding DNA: TGTGCCACCCAGACTGGGATTAACTATGGCTACACCTTC. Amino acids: CATQTGINYGYTF.

CDR3 nucleotides: TGTGCCACTGGTCGGACAGGGACCACCGGGGAGCTGTTTTTT. This gives the protein CATGRTGTTGELFF. This chain connects TRBV15 to TRBJ2-2; TRBD1 agrees at 8 bases. Germline loops: CDR1 LNHNV, CDR2 YYDKDF (reference sequence). The CDR3 runs to 14 residues. J was trimmed by 4 bases and V by 9 bases; bases with no gene match: 7.

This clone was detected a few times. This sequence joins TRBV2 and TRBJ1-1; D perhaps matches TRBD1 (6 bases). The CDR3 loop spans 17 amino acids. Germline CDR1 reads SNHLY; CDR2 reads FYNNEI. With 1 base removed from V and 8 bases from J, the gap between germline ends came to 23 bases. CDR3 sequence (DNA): TGTGCCAGCAGTGAAGTGGGAAACAGGGAACGGGGTAGGGAAGCTTTCTTT. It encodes CASSEVGNRERGREAFF.

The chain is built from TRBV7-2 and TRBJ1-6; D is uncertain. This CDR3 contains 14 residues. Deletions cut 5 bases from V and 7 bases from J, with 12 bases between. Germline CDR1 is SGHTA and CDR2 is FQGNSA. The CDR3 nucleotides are TGTGCCAGCAGCATCGACTTACCCAATTCACCCCTCCACTTT. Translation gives CASSIDLPNSPLHF.

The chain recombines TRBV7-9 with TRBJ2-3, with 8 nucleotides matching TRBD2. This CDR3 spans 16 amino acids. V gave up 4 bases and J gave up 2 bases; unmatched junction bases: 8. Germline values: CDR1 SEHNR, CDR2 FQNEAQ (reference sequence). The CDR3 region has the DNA TGTGCCAGCAGCTCCGGGGCTAGCGGGCCCACAGATACGCAGTATTTT. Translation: CASSSGASGPTDTQYF.